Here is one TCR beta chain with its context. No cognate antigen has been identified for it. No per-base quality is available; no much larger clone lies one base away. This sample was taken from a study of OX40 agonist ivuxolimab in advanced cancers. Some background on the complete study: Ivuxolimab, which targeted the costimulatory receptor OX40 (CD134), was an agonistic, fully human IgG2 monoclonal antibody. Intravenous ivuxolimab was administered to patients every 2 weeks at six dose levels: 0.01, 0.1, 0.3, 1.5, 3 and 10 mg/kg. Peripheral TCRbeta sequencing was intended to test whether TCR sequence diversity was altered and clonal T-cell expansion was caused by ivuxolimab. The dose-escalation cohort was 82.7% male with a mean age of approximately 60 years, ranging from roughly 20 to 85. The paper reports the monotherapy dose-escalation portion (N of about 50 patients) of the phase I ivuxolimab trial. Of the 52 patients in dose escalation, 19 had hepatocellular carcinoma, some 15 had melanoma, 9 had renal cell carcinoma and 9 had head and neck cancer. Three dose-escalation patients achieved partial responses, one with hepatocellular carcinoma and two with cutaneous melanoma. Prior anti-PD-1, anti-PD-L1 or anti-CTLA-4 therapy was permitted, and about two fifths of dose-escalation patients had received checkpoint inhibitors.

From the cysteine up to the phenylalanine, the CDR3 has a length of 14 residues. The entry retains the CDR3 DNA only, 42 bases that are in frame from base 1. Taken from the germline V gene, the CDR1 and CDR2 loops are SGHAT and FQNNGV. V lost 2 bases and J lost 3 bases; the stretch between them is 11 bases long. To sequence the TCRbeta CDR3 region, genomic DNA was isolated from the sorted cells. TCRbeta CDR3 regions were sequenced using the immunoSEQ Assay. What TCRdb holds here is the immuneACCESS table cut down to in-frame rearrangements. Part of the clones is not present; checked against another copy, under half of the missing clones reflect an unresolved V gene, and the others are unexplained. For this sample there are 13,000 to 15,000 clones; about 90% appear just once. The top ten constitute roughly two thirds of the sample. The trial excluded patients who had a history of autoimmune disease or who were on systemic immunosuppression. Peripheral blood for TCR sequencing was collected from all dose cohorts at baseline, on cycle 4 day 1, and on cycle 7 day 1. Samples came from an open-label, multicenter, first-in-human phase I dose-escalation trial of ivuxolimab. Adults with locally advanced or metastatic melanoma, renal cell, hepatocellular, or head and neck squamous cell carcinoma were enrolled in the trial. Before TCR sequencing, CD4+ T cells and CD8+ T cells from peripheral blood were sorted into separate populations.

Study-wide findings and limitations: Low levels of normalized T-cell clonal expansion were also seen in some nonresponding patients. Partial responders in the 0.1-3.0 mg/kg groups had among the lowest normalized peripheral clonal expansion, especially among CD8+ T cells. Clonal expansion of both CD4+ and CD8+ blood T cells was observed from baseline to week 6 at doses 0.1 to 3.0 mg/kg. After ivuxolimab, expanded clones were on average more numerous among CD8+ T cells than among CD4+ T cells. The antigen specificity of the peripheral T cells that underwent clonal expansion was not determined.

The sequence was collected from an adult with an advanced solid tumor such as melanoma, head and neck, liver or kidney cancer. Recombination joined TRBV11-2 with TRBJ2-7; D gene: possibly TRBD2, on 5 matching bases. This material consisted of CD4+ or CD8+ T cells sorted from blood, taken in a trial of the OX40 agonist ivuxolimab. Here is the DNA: TGTGCCAGCAGCTTAACAGAGCGGAACTACGAGCAGTACTTC. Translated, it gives CASSLTERNYEQYF.